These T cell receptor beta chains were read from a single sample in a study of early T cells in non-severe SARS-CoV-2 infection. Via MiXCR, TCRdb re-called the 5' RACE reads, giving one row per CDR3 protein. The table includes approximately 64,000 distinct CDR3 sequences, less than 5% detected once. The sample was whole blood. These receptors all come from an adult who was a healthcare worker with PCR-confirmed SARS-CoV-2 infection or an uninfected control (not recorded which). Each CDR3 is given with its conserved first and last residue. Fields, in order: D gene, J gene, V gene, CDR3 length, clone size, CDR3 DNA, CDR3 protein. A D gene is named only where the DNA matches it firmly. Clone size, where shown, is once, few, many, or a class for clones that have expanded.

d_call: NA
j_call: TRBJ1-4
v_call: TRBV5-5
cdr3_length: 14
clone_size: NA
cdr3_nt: TGTGCCAGCAGCTCCCGACAGCTTAATGAAAAACTGTTTTTT
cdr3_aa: CASSSRQLNEKLFF

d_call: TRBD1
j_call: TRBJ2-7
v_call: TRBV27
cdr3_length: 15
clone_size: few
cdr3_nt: TGTGCCAGCAGTTCCGACCCGACAGGGAAATACGAGCAGTACTTC
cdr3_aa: CASSSDPTGKYEQYF

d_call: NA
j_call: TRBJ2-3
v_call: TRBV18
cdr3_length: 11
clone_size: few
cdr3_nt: TGTGCCAGCGCATTTACAGATACGCAGTATTTT
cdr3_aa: CASAFTDTQYF

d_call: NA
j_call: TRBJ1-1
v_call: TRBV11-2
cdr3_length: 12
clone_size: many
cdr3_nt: TGTGCCAGCAGCTTATCCAACACTGAAGCTTTCTTT
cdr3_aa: CASSLSNTEAFF

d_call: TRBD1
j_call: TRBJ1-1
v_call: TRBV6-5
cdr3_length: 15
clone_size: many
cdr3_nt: TGTGCCAGCAGTTACGACAGGGTCGGGATGACTGAAGCTTTCTTT
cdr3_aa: CASSYDRVGMTEAFF

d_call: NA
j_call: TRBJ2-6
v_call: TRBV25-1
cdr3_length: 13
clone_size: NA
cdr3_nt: TGTGCCAGCAGTCTAGCTGGGGCCAACGTCCTGACTTTC
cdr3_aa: CASSLAGANVLTF

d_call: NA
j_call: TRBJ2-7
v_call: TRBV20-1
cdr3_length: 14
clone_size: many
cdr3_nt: TGCAGTGCTAGGGGCCGGGACGCCACGGGCCAGCAGTACTTC
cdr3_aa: CSARGRDATGQQYF

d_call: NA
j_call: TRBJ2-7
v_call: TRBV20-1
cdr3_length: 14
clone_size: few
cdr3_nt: TGCAGTGCTAGACCCGGACGGGCCTCCTACGAGCAGTACTTC
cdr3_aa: CSARPGRASYEQYF

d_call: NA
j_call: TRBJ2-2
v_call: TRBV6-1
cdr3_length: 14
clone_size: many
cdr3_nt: TGTGCCAGCAGGCCCCTAGGGGGGAGCGGGGAGCTGTTTTTT
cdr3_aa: CASRPLGGSGELFF

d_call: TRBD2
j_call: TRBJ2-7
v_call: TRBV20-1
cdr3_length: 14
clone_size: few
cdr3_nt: TGCAGTGCCCTGAGGACTAGCGAACGGGGGGAGCAGTACTTC
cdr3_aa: CSALRTSERGEQYF

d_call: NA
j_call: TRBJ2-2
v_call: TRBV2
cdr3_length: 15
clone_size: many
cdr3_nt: TGTGCCAGCAGTGATAGATCCGGGATAACCGGGGAGCTGTTTTTT
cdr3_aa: CASSDRSGITGELFF

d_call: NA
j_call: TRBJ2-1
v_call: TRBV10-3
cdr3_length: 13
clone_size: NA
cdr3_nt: TGTGCCATCAGTGAGTCGACTCGGAATGAGCAGTTCTTC
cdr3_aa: CAISESTRNEQFF

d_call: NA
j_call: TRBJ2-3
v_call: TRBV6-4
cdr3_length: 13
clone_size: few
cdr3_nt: TGTGCCAGCAGTGACTCGGATTCTGATACGCAGTATTTT
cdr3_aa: CASSDSDSDTQYF

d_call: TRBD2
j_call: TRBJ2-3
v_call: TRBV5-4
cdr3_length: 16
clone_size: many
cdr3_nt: TGTGCCAGCAGCCTCGGGACTAGCGGGTACACAGATACGCAGTATTTT
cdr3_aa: CASSLGTSGYTDTQYF

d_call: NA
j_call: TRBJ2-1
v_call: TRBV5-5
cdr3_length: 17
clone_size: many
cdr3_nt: TGTGCCAGCAGCTTGAGAGGTGGTGGCGAGTCCTACAATGAGCAGTTCTTC
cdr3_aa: CASSLRGGGESYNEQFF

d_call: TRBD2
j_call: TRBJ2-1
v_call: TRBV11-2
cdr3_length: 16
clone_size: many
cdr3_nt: TGTGCCAGCAGCCGAGGGCTAGCGGGAGAAAGCGATGAGCAGTTCTTC
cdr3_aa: CASSRGLAGESDEQFF

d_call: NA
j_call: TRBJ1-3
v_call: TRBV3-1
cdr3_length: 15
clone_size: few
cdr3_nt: TGTGCCAGCAGCCAGGGGGCCGAATCTGGAAACACCATATATTTT
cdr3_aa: CASSQGAESGNTIYF

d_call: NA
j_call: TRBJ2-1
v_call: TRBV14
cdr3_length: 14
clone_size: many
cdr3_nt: TGTGCCAGCAAACAGCGGAGCTCCTACAATGAGCAGTTCTTC
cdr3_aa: CASKQRSSYNEQFF

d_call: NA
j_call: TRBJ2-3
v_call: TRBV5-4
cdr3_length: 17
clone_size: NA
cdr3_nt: TGTGCCAGCAGCGGGGCCCTAGGCGGGGTGAGCACAGATACGCAGTATTTT
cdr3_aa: CASSGALGGVSTDTQYF

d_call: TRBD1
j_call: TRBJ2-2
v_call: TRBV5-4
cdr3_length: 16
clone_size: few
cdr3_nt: TGTGCCAGCAGCAGCCAAGGCCAGGGGGCGACCGGGGAGCTGTTTTTT
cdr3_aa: CASSSQGQGATGELFF

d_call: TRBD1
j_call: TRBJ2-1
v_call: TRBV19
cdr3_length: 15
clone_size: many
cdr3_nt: TGTGCCAGTAGTCACGACAGGGCTAGTTACAATGAGCAGTTCTTC
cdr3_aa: CASSHDRASYNEQFF

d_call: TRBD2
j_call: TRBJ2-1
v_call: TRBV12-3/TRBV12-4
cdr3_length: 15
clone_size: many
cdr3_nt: TGTGCCAGCAGGATTAGCGGGGCCTCCTACAATGAGCAGTTCTTC
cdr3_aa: CASRISGASYNEQFF

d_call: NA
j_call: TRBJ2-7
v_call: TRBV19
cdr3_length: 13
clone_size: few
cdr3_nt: TGTGCCAGTGGGAACCAAGGGACCTACGAGCAGTACTTC
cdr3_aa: CASGNQGTYEQYF

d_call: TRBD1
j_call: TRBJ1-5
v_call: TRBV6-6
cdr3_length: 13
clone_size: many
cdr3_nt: TGTGCCAGCAGTCCAGGGGGTCGGCAGCCCCAGCATTTT
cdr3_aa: CASSPGGRQPQHF

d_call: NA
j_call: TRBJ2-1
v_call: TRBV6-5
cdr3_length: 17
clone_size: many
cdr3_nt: TGTGCCAGCAGTTACTCCCACCAGTACGGGATCTACAATGAGCAGTTCTTC
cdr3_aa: CASSYSHQYGIYNEQFF

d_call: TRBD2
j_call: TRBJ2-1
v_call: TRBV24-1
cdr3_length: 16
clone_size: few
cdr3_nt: TGTGCCACCAGTGATCTCGGCGTTAGCGGGATGGATGAGCAGTTCTTC
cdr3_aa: CATSDLGVSGMDEQFF

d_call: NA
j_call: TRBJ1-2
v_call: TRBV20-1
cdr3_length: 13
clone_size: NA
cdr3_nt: TGCAGTGCTAGGAGCGGACCCAACTATGGCTACACCTTC
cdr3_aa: CSARSGPNYGYTF

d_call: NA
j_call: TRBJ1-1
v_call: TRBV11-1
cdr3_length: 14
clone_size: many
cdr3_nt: TGTGCCAGCAGCTTGACGGGGGCGAGCACTGAAGCTTTCTTT
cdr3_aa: CASSLTGASTEAFF

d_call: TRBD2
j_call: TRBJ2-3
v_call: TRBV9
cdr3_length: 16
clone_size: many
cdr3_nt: TGTGCCAGCAGCGTAGTAGGACTAGCTGCCACAGATACGCAGTATTTT
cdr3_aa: CASSVVGLAATDTQYF

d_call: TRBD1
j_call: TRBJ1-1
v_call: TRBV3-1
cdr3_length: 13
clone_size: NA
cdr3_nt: TGTGCCACCAAAACAGGGACAGACACTGAAGCTTTCTTT
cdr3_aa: CATKTGTDTEAFF

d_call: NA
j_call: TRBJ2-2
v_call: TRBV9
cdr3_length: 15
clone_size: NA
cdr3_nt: TGTGCCAGCAGCGTAGGACAGGACTACGCCGGGGAGCTGTTTTTT
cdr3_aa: CASSVGQDYAGELFF

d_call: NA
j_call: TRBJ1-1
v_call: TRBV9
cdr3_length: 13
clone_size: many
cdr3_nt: TGTGCCAGCAGTTGGGAGCCGAACACTGAAGCTTTCTTT
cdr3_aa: CASSWEPNTEAFF

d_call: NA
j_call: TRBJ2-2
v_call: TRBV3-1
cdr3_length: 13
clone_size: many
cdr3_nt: TGTGCCAGCAGCCACCACCAGGCCGGGGAGCTGTTTTTT
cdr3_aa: CASSHHQAGELFF